Included here is one TCR beta chain sequence, with context. Its specificity is unknown. Of the isolated RNA, all was reverse transcribed, and so the sequenced material was expressed TCRB transcripts. Clones were read by immunoSEQ multiplex PCR, and TCRdb kept only the in-frame ones, dropping some. This repertoire shows about 650,000 clones, roughly an eighth found once; its top ten account for more than 0.095%. This record belongs to a study of beta chain features in type 1 diabetes. The V end lost 6 bases, the J end lost 3 bases, and 20 bases lay between the germline ends. The CDR3 is 16 residues long. CDR1 is MNHEY, CDR2 SMNVEV, per germline (reference sequence). Whole-study findings and limits: VDJ junctions from patients with type 1 diabetes contained fewer insertions and more deletions. Shorter TCRB CDR3s, moderately but significantly so, marked every one of the four CD4+ subsets in Type 1 diabetes patients.

The receptor's source is a man aged 25-45 years with type 1 diabetes. V usage is TRBV27 and J usage is TRBJ1-1; D is possibly TRBD1 (6 bases). Material: naive CD4+ T cells from blood. This chain's CDR3 is CASSPRYRVRDTEAFF. The CDR3 DNA is TGTGCCAGCAGCCCCAGGTACAGGGTCAGAGACACTGAAGCTTTCTTT.